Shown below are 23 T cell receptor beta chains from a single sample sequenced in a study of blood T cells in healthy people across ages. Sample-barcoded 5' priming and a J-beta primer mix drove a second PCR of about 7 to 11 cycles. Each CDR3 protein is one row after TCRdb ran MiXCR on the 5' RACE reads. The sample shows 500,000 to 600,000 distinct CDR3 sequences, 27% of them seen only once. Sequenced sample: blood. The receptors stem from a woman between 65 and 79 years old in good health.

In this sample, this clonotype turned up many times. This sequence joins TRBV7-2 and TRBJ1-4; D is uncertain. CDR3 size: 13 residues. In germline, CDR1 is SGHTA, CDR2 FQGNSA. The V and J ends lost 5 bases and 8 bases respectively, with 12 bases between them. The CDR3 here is CASSPNLGEKLFF. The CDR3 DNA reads TGTGCCAGCAGCCCCAACCTGGGGGAAAAACTGTTTTTT.

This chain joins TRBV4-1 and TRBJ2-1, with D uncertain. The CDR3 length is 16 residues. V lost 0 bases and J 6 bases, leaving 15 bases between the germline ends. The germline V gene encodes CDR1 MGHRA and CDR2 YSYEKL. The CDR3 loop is CASSQDNGGATNEQFF. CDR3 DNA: TGCGCCAGCAGCCAAGATAATGGCGGAGCGACCAATGAGCAGTTCTTC.

CDR3 DNA sequence: TGCGCCAGCAGCCAAGAAGCTTCTCCCGAGACCCAGTACTTC. Translated: CASSQEASPETQYF. The chain carries TRBV4-3 and TRBJ2-5; D is unresolved. Germline CDR1 reads LGHNA; CDR2 reads YSLEER. Trimming removed 0 bases at V and 5 bases at J, with 10 bases between. The CDR3 has 14 residues.

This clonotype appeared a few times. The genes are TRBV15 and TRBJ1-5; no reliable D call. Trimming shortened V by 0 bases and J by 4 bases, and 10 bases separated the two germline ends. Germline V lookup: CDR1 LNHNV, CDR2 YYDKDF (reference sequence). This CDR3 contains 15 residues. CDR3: CATSRDIGRNQPQHF. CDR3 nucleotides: TGTGCCACCAGCAGAGATATCGGCAGGAATCAGCCCCAGCATTTT.

CDR3 amino acids: CATSMGRGHETQYF. CDR3 nucleotide sequence: TGTGCCACCAGTATGGGTAGGGGGCACGAGACCCAGTACTTC. This sequence joins TRBV24-1 and TRBJ2-5; TRBD1 agrees at 7 bases. The trim removed 6 bases at V and 5 bases at J, leaving 8 bases unmatched. The CDR3 covers 14 residues. The germline gives CDR1 KGHDR, CDR2 SFDVKD.

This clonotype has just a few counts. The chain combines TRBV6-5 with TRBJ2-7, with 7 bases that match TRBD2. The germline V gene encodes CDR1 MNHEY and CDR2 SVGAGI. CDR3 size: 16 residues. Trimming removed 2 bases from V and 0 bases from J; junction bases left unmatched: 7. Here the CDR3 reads CASSYGGVGTSYEQYF. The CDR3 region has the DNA TGTGCCAGCAGTTACGGGGGGGTAGGGACCTCCTACGAGCAGTACTTC.

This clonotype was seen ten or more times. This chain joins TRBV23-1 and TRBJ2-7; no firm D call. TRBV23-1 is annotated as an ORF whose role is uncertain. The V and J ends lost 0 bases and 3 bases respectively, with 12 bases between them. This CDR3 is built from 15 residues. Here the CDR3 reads CASSQSGRRNYEQYF. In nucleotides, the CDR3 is TGCGCCAGCAGTCAATCTGGACGGAGAAACTACGAGCAGTACTTC.

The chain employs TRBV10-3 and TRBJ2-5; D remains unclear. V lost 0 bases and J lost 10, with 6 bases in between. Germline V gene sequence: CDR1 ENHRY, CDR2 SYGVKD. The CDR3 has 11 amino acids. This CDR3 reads CAISESRVQYF. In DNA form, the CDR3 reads TGTGCCATCAGTGAGTCCCGAGTCCAGTACTTC.

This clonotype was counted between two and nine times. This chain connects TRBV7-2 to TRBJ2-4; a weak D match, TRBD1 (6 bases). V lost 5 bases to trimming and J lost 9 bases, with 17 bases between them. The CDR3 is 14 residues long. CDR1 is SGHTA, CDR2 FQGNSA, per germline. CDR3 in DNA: TGTGCCAGCAGCACGCGAACAGGGTCGGGCATTCAGTACTTC. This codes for CASSTRTGSGIQYF.

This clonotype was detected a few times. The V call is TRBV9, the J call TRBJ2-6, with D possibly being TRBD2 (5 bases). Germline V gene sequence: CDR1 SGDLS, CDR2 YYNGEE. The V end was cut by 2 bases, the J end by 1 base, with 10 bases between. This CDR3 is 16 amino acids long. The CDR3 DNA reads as TGTGCCAGCAGCGTCGGTAGAGGGTCTGGGGCCAACGTCCTGACTTTC. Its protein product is CASSVGRGSGANVLTF.

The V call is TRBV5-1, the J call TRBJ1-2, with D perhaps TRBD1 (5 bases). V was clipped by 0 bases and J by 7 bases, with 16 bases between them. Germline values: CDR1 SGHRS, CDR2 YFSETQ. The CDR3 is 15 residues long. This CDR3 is CASSLESGDLGGYTF. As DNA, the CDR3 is TGCGCCAGCAGCTTGGAGTCGGGGGACCTAGGTGGCTACACCTTC.

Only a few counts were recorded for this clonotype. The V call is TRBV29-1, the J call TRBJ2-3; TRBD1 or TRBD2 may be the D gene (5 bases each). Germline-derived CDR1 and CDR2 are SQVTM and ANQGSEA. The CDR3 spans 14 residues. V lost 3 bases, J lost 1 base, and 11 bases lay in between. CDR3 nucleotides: TGCAGCGTTGATGGGGGTTTTGGCACAGATACGCAGTATTTT. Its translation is CSVDGGFGTDTQYF.

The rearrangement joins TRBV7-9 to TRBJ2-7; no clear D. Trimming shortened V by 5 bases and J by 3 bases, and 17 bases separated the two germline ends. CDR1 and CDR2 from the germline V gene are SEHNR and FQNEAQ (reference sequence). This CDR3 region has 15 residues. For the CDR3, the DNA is TGTGCCAGCAGCCGCTCTGGACCTTACGACTACGAGCAGTACGTC. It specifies CASSRSGPYDYEQYV.

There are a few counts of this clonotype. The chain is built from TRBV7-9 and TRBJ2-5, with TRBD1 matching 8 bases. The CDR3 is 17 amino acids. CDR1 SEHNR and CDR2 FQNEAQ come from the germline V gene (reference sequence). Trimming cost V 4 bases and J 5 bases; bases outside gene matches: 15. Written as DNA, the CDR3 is TGTGCCAGCAGCTGGGGATTAGGTGGACAGGGATTGGAGACCCAGTACTTC. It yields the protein CASSWGLGGQGLETQYF.

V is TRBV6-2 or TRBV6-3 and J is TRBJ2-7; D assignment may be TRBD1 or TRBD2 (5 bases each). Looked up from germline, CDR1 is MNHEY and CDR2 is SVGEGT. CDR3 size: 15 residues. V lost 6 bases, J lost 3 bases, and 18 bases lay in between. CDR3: CASRRPGRRIYEQYF. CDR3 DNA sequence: TGTGCCAGCAGACGTCCGGGGCGTAGGATCTACGAGCAGTACTTC.

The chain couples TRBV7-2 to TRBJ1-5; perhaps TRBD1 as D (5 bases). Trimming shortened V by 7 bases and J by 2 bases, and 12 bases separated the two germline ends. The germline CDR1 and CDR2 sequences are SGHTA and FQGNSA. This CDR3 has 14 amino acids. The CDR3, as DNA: TGTGCCAGCACCGAGACAGATCGCAATCAGCCCCAGCATTTT. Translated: CASTETDRNQPQHF. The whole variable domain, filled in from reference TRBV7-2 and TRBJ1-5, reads GAGVSQSPSNKVTEKGKDVELRCDPISGHTALYWYRQSLGQGLEFLIYFQGNSAPDKSGLPSDRFSAERTGGSVSTLTIQRTQQEDSAVYLCASTETDRNQPQHFGDGTRLSIL.

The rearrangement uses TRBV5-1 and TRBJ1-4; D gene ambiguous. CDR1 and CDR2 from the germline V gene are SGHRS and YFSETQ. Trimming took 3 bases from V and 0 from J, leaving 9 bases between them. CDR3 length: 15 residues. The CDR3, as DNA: TGCGCCAGCAGCTCCACTACTGCAACTAATGAAAAACTGTTTTTT. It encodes CASSSTTATNEKLFF.

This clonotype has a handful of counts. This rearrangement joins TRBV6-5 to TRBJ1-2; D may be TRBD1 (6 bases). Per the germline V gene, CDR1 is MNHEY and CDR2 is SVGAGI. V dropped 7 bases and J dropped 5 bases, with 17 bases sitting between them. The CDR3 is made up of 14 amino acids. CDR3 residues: CASKREGGYYGYTF. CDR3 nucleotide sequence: TGTGCCAGCAAAAGGGAAGGGGGATATTATGGCTACACCTTC.

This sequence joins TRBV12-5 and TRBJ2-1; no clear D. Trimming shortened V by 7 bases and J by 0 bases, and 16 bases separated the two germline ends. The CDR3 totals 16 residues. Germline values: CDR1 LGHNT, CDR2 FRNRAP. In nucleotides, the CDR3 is TGTGCTAGTGCCCCCCCCGGGTCCAGCTCCTACAATGAGCAGTTCTTC. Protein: CASAPPGSSSYNEQFF.

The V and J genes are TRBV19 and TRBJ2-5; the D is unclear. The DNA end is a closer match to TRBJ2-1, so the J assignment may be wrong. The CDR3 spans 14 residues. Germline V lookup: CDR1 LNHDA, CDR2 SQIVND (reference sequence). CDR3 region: CASSIGDQVGEQFF. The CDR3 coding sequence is TGTGCCAGTAGTATAGGAGACCAGGTCGGTGAGCAGTTCTTC.

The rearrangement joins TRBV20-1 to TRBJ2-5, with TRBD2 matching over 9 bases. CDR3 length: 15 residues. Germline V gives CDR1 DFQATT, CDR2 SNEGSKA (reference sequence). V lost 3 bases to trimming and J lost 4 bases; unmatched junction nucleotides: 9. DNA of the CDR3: TGCAGTGCTAGCGGTGCGGGGGGGATTTTAGAGACCCAGTACTTC. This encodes CSASGAGGILETQYF.

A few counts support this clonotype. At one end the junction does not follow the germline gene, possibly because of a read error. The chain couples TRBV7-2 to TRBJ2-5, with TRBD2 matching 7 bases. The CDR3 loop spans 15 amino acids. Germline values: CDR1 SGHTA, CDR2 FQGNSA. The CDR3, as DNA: TGTGCCAGCAGCGGGGGGGGTGGCTCCCACAATGAGCGGTTCTTC. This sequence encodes CASSGGGGSHNERFF.

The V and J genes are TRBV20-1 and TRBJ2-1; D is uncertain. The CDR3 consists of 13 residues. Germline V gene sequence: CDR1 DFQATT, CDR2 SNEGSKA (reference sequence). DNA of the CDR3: TGCAGCGTCGGATTTAGCTCCTACAATGAGCAGTTCTTC. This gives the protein CSVGFSSYNEQFF.